One and the same sample provided the 29 T cell receptor beta chains below, sequenced in a study of T cells in Graves' hyperthyroidism and ophthalmopathy. Amplified TCR beta CDR3 regions derived from RNA transcripts. The primer set for the first-round RT-PCR of the TCR CDR3 was HTBI. TCRdb ran MiXCR on the multiplex PCR reads and lists one entry per CDR3 protein. Among around 690,000 distinct CDR3 sequences listed, around 21% were seen once. The sample comprised blood. These receptors all stem from a man under 40 with Graves' ophthalmopathy.

The genes are TRBV2 and TRBJ2-1, with TRBD2 matching over 7 bases. CDR3 length: 18 residues. CDR1 SNHLY and CDR2 FYNNEI come from the germline V gene. V shed 1 base and J 4 bases; nucleotides not matched to a gene: 13. The CDR3 loop is CASSEEGGLSGIYNEQFF. The CDR3 nucleotides are TGTGCCAGCAGTGAAGAGGGAGGGCTCAGCGGGATTTACAATGAGCAGTTCTTC.

This clonotype was seen repeatedly, ten times or more. This CDR3 reads CASSLEGSWTGTEQYF. CDR3 sequence (DNA): TGTGCCAGCAGCTTAGAAGGGTCCTGGACAGGGACCGAGCAGTACTTC. The chain employs TRBV11-2 and TRBJ2-7, with 8 bases lining up with TRBD1. V gave up 0 bases and J gave up 6 bases; unmatched junction bases: 10. The CDR3 length is 16 residues. Germline CDR1 is SGHAT and CDR2 is FQNNGV.

The rearrangement joins TRBV9 to TRBJ2-1; D may be TRBD2 (5 bases). The germline V and J ends were trimmed by 3 bases and 8 bases, with 18 bases remaining between them. The CDR3 has 15 amino acids. CDR1 and CDR2 (germline): SGDLS, YYNGEE. The CDR3 protein is CASSDGVTSSHEQFF. In DNA form, the CDR3 reads TGTGCCAGCAGCGACGGGGTTACGTCGTCCCATGAGCAGTTCTTC.

This clonotype showed up just a few times. The gene calls are TRBV10-3 and TRBJ1-5; tentatively, D is TRBD1 (6 bases). Germline CDR1 is ENHRY and CDR2 is SYGVKD. V dropped 7 bases and J dropped 4 bases, with 23 bases sitting between them. The CDR3 length is 17 residues. The CDR3 here is CAINPHNDTGLNQPQHF. The DNA for the CDR3 is TGTGCCATCAATCCCCATAACGACACAGGGTTAAATCAGCCCCAGCATTTT.

This clonotype was seen a few times. The rearrangement links TRBV7-9 to TRBJ2-3, with D possibly TRBD1 on 6 matching bases. With 1 base removed from V and 4 bases from J, the gap between germline ends came to 15 bases. Germline V gives CDR1 SEHNR, CDR2 FQNEAQ (reference sequence). The CDR3 runs 16 residues. The CDR3 protein is CASSLGAGVGPDTQYF. The CDR3 region has the DNA TGTGCCAGCAGCTTAGGCGCAGGGGTGGGGCCAGATACGCAGTATTTT.

The chain employs TRBV3-1 and TRBJ2-1; D is unclear. From germline, CDR1 is LGHDT and CDR2 YNNKEL (reference sequence). V was trimmed by 4 bases and J by 0 bases, leaving 10 bases between them. CDR3 length: 15 amino acids. The CDR3, as DNA: TGTGCCAGCAGCCTCAAGCGTAGCTCCTACAATGAGCAGTTCTTC. Translation gives CASSLKRSSYNEQFF.

The rearrangement joins TRBV7-2 to TRBJ1-5; D is perhaps TRBD1 (5 bases). From germline, CDR1 is SGHTA and CDR2 FQGNSA. The CDR3 covers 13 residues. Deletions cut 5 bases from V and 7 bases from J, with 12 bases between. The CDR3 nucleotides are TGTGCCAGCAGCCCCACATGGGACCAGCCCCAGCATTTT. Amino acids: CASSPTWDQPQHF.

This rearrangement joins TRBV20-1 to TRBJ2-5; D is perhaps TRBD2 (6 bases). Per the germline V gene, CDR1 is DFQATT and CDR2 is SNEGSKA (reference sequence). Trimming left V 8 bases short and J 5 bases short, with 21 bases between. The CDR3 is 14 amino acids. The CDR3 coding sequence is TGCAGTCTCAACAGAGGCCTAGGGAGGGAGACCCAGTACTTC. This sequence encodes CSLNRGLGRETQYF.

At least ten counts were recorded for this clonotype. The rearrangement uses TRBV5-5 and TRBJ2-5, with D maybe TRBD1 (6 bases). This CDR3 comprises 15 residues. The germline CDR1 and CDR2 sequences are SGHKS and YYEKEE (reference sequence). V lost 4 bases, J lost 2 bases, and 15 bases lay in between. In nucleotides, the CDR3 is TGTGCCAGCAGCCGACAGACAGGAAATCAAGAGACCCAGTACTTC. Its translation: CASSRQTGNQETQYF. Based on the CDR3 plus reference TRBV5-5 and TRBJ2-5, the full variable domain is DAGVTQSPTHLIKTRGQQVTLRCSPISGHKSVSWYQQVLGQGPQFIFQYYEKEERGRGNFPDRFSARQFPNYSSELNVNALLLGDSALYLCASSRQTGNQETQYFGPGTRLLVL.

The V and J genes are TRBV5-1 and TRBJ2-2, with TRBD1 matching 9 bases. Germline loops: CDR1 SGHRS, CDR2 YFSETQ. Unmatched junction bases numbered 5, after V lost 8 bases and J lost 3 bases. There are 14 residues in the CDR3. The CDR3 nucleotides are TGCGCCAGTGAACAGGGGGCGCACACCGGGGAGCTGTTTTTT. Translation gives CASEQGAHTGELFF.

This clonotype was recorded a few times. This chain connects TRBV14 to TRBJ1-2; TRBD1 is a possible D gene (6 bases). Trimming removed 1 base from V and 6 bases from J, with 21 bases in between. CDR1 SGHDN and CDR2 FVKESK come from the germline V gene. The CDR3 extends over 17 amino acids. CDR3: CASSQVSSTGSFDGYTF. The CDR3 nucleotides read TGTGCCAGCAGCCAAGTCAGCTCTACAGGGAGTTTCGATGGCTACACCTTC.

In its sample, this clonotype was seen a few times. The chain has TRBV4-3 and TRBJ2-1; 10 bases map to TRBD2. V shed 0 bases and J 5 bases; nucleotides not matched to a gene: 4. Germline V gene sequence: CDR1 LGHNA, CDR2 YSLEER. The CDR3 is 16 amino acids. The CDR3 DNA follows: TGCGCCAGCAGCCAAGATGGACTAGCGGCGAACAATGAGCAGTTCTTC. Protein: CASSQDGLAANNEQFF.

The table lists this clonotype with many counts. The V and J genes are TRBV11-2 and TRBJ2-7; D is possibly TRBD1 (6 bases). Per the germline V gene, CDR1 is SGHAT and CDR2 is FQNNGV. The germline V and J ends were trimmed by 3 bases and 2 bases, with 11 bases remaining between them. CDR3 length equals 14 residues. The CDR3: CASSFGTGPYEQYF. CDR3 DNA sequence: TGTGCCAGCAGCTTCGGTACAGGGCCCTACGAGCAGTACTTC.

In this sample, this clonotype turned up a few times. V is TRBV5-1 and J is TRBJ1-2, with D possibly TRBD1 on 5 matching bases. Trimming removed 4 bases at V and 6 bases at J, with 16 bases between. Germline V CDR1 and CDR2: SGHRS, YFSETQ. This CDR3 is built from 14 residues. In nucleotides, the CDR3 is TGCGCCAGCAGCCCGGTCGGGGGTACCGATGGCTACACCTTC. Residues: CASSPVGGTDGYTF.

The genes are TRBV14 and TRBJ2-5, with D perhaps matching TRBD1 (5 bases). The CDR3 loop spans 16 amino acids. Germline V gene sequence: CDR1 SGHDN, CDR2 FVKESK. V was clipped by 4 bases and J by 5 bases, with 20 bases between them. The DNA for the CDR3 is TGTGCCAGCAGCCCCTTAGGGGCTAGTGGAGTGGAGACCCAGTACTTC. This encodes CASSPLGASGVETQYF.

V usage is TRBV9 and J usage is TRBJ2-1; 10 bases map to TRBD2. CDR3 length: 15 residues. Germline trimming cut 0 bases from V and 9 bases from J; bases unmatched to any gene: 6. CDR1 and CDR2 (germline): SGDLS, YYNGEE. The CDR3 here is CASSVAGAGGPEQFF. The CDR3 nucleotides read TGTGCCAGCAGCGTAGCGGGAGCGGGAGGGCCTGAGCAGTTCTTC.

This clonotype was observed at least ten times. The chain's CDR3 is CAWSMQGTEAFF. CDR3 in DNA: TGTGCCTGGAGTATGCAAGGCACTGAAGCTTTCTTT. The chain combines TRBV30 with TRBJ1-1; D ambiguous. CDR1 GTSNPN and CDR2 SVGIG come from the germline V gene (reference sequence). The CDR3 contains 12 residues. Deletions cut 2 bases from V and 4 bases from J, with 8 bases between.

This chain joins TRBV28 and TRBJ1-2; D ambiguous. V was trimmed by 6 bases and J by 2 bases, leaving 13 bases between them. CDR1 is MDHEN and CDR2 is SYDVKM in the germline V gene. The CDR3 totals 14 residues. Here the CDR3 DNA reads TGTGCCAGCAGCCTCCGGGGAGGGAACTATGGCTACACCTTC. It specifies CASSLRGGNYGYTF.

In this sample, this clonotype turned up a few times. The chain couples TRBV27 to TRBJ2-2; the D gene is possibly TRBD1 (6 bases). V lost 0 bases to trimming and J lost 2 bases, with 16 bases between them. CDR1 and CDR2 (germline): MNHEY, SMNVEV (reference sequence). The CDR3 contains 18 residues. CDR3 loop: CASSLSIIGTTNTGELFF. The DNA of the CDR3 is TGTGCCAGCAGTTTATCGATAATTGGGACAACCAACACCGGGGAGCTGTTTTTT.

The rearrangement uses TRBV9 and TRBJ2-7, with 12 bases identical to TRBD2. Per the germline V gene, CDR1 is SGDLS and CDR2 is YYNGEE. J was trimmed by 6 bases and V by 0 bases; bases with no gene match: 7. CDR3 length equals 16 residues. The CDR3 sequence: CASSVGLAGGSAEQYF. CDR3 sequence (DNA): TGTGCCAGCAGCGTAGGCCTAGCGGGAGGGAGTGCCGAGCAGTACTTC.

This clonotype was seen a few times. The V call is TRBV6-1, the J call TRBJ2-5; TRBD1 is a possible D gene (6 bases). Looked up from germline, CDR1 is MNHNS and CDR2 is SASEGT. The CDR3 runs 14 residues. The germline V and J ends were trimmed by 6 bases and 5 bases, with 16 bases remaining between them. CDR3 loop: CASRGSLQGETQYF. Written as DNA, the CDR3 is TGTGCCAGCAGGGGTTCCCTTCAGGGGGAGACCCAGTACTTC.

The rearrangement joins TRBV2 to TRBJ2-2, with 9 bases aligning to TRBD2. Germline assignment: CDR1 SNHLY and CDR2 FYNNEI. V was pared by 11 bases and J by 7 bases, with 11 bases of the junction left unmatched. This CDR3 is built from 14 residues. The DNA for the CDR3 is TGTGCCGGCAAGCGGGAGGTCTGGGGCGGGGAGCTGTTTTTT. Translation: CAGKREVWGGELFF.

This chain links TRBV24-1 with TRBJ2-1; D might be TRBD2 (5 bases). The CDR3 covers 15 residues. V lost 3 bases, J lost 4 bases, and 12 bases lay in between. Germline values: CDR1 KGHDR, CDR2 SFDVKD. The CDR3 loop reads CATSDPGIPYNEQFF. The CDR3 nucleotides are TGTGCCACCAGTGATCCCGGGATACCTTACAATGAGCAGTTCTTC.

This clonotype has ten or more counts. The rearrangement uses TRBV28 and TRBJ2-5; 11 bases fit TRBD1. Germline loops: CDR1 MDHEN, CDR2 SYDVKM. V shed 2 bases and J 4 bases; nucleotides not matched to a gene: 6. This CDR3 is built from 16 residues. The CDR3 is CASSLPGQGARETQYF. The CDR3 DNA reads TGTGCCAGCAGTTTACCCGGACAGGGGGCGCGAGAGACCCAGTACTTC.

This clonotype was counted between two and nine times. The genes are TRBV12-3 or TRBV12-4 and TRBJ1-2; D not certain. Trimming left V 3 bases short and J 2 bases short, with 7 bases between. CDR3 length: 13 amino acids. The CDR3: CASSFPLNYGYTF. The CDR3 bases are TGTGCCAGCAGTTTCCCCCTAAACTATGGCTACACCTTC.

The rearrangement joins TRBV4-1 to TRBJ2-6, with 9 bases that match TRBD1. Per the germline V gene, CDR1 is MGHRA and CDR2 is YSYEKL. J gave up 5 bases and V 3 bases, and 5 bases lay outside the gene matches. The CDR3 contains 16 residues. For the CDR3, the DNA is TGCGCCAGCAGCCATCCCGGACAGGGGAGGGCCAACGTCCTGACTTTC. Encoded protein: CASSHPGQGRANVLTF.

This clonotype was seen a few times. V usage is TRBV6-1 and J usage is TRBJ1-2, with TRBD1 as a possible D gene (5 bases). The CDR3 loop spans 13 amino acids. From germline, CDR1 is MNHNS and CDR2 SASEGT. Trimming cost V 8 bases and J 6 bases, with 16 bases left between them. As DNA, the CDR3 is TGTGCCAGCTGTAGCGTGGCCAGGGATGGCTACACCTTC. Amino acid sequence: CASCSVARDGYTF.

The genes are TRBV6-2 or TRBV6-3 and TRBJ2-5, with D perhaps assigned TRBD1 or TRBD2 (5 bases each). Germline V gene sequence: CDR1 MNHEY, CDR2 SVGEGT. CDR3 length equals 14 residues. Trimming stripped 10 bases from V and 1 base from J, with 16 bases between. The CDR3 region has the DNA TGTGCCACCCTCTCCGGGGCAGCCCAAGAGACCCAGTACTTC. Its protein is CATLSGAAQETQYF.

This clonotype was counted a few times. The rearrangement links TRBV5-6 to TRBJ2-7; 11 nucleotides agree with TRBD2. The junction had 14 bases not matched to a gene; V was cut back by 0 bases and J by 6 bases. Germline V gene sequence: CDR1 SGHDT, CDR2 YYEEEE. The CDR3 contains 18 residues. The CDR3 region has the DNA TGTGCCAGCAGCTTGGGAGGACTAGCGGGCTGGACGTTCCGCGAGCAGTACTTC. It yields the protein CASSLGGLAGWTFREQYF. The variable domain in full, completed from reference TRBV5-6 and TRBJ2-7, reads DAGVTQSPTHLIKTRGQQVTLRCSPKSGHDTVSWYQQALGQGPQFIFQYYEEEERQRGNFPDRFSGHQFPNYSSELNVNALLLGDSALYLCASSLGGLAGWTFREQYFGPGTRLTVT.